A single sample gave rise to the 14 T cell receptor beta chains below, sequenced in a study of human thymus T cells. Method: immunoSEQ multiplex PCR; TCRdb's copy keeps in-frame clones and lacks some. The sample lists 35,000 to 45,000 clones, about 94% seen once, with roughly 0.12% in the top ten. The sample consisted of blood. Receptors originate from a boy in the first two years of life with a congenital heart defect but otherwise immunologically healthy.

The rearrangement uses TRBV28 and TRBJ2-2, with TRBD2 matching over 8 bases. The V gene's germline CDR1 is MDHEN and CDR2 SYDVKM. The CDR3 extends over 14 amino acids. J gave up 4 bases and V 2 bases, and 0 bases lay outside the gene matches. The CDR3 loop is CASSLLAGTGELFF. Here the CDR3 DNA reads TGTGCCAGCAGTTTACTAGCGGGCACCGGGGAGCTGTTTTTT. Full variable domain (missing parts from reference TRBV28 and TRBJ2-2): DVKVTQSSRYLVKRTGEKVFLECVQDMDHENMFWYRQDPGLGLRLIYFSYDVKMKEKGDIPEGYSVSREKKERFSLILESASTNQTSMYLCASSLLAGTGELFFGEGSRLTVL.

The chain links TRBV4-2 to TRBJ2-1; maybe TRBD2 (5 bases). The germline gives CDR1 LGHNA, CDR2 YNFKEQ. V was pared by 5 bases and J by 4 bases, with 15 bases between. There are 15 residues in the CDR3. The CDR3 region has the DNA TGTGCCAGCAGCTCCACGGACTTTTCTTACAATGAGCAGTTCTTC. This codes for CASSSTDFSYNEQFF.

J is TRBJ1-5 and V is TRBV28, with 9 positions matching TRBD1. This CDR3 is 16 amino acids long. Germline V gene sequence: CDR1 MDHEN, CDR2 SYDVKM. Trimming took 6 bases from V and 2 from J; bases not matched to a gene: 8. Here the CDR3 reads CASSSPTGGRNQPQHF. DNA of the CDR3: TGTGCCAGCAGCTCCCCGACAGGGGGTCGCAATCAGCCCCAGCATTTT.

The chain combines TRBV28 with TRBJ1-5; D might be TRBD1 (5 bases). This CDR3 is 14 amino acids long. CDR1 and CDR2 from the germline V gene are MDHEN and SYDVKM. V lost 2 bases and J 3 bases, leaving 8 bases between the germline ends. The CDR3 loop is CASSLPTVNQPQHF. CDR3 in DNA: TGTGCCAGCAGTTTACCGACAGTCAATCAGCCCCAGCATTTT.

V is TRBV6-1 and J is TRBJ2-5; 8 bases fit TRBD1. With V trimmed by 6 bases and J by 2 bases, 8 bases remained unmatched. Germline lookup yields CDR1 MNHNS and CDR2 SASEGT. The CDR3 runs 15 residues. The CDR3 sequence: CASREPGQGQETQYF. The CDR3, as DNA: TGTGCCAGCAGGGAACCCGGACAGGGACAAGAGACCCAGTACTTC.

The gene calls are TRBV7-2 and TRBJ2-4; D remains unclear. Germline V gene lookup returns CDR1 SGHTA and CDR2 FQGNSA. The CDR3 contains 16 residues. V was shortened by 1 base and J by 7 bases, with 17 bases between the two germline ends. Here the CDR3 DNA reads TGTGCCAGCAGCTTAGGGTTAGCCTTATGGGGTAACATTCAGTACTTC. The encoded protein is CASSLGLALWGNIQYF.

The chain joins TRBV10-3 to TRBJ1-2; D not certain. CDR1 ENHRY and CDR2 SYGVKD come from the germline V gene. V lost 4 bases and J lost 4, with 16 bases in between. The CDR3 contains 15 residues. The CDR3 protein is CAISGSEGYPYGYTF. As DNA, the CDR3 is TGTGCCATCAGTGGATCAGAAGGGTACCCCTATGGCTACACCTTC.

The V and J genes are TRBV28 and TRBJ1-5; D gene unclear. There are 13 residues in the CDR3. Trimming shortened V by 3 bases and J by 9 bases, and 12 bases separated the two germline ends. The germline V gene encodes CDR1 MDHEN and CDR2 SYDVKM. For the CDR3, the DNA is TGTGCCAGCAGTTTCAACCCCTCAGGGCCCCAGCATTTT. It codes for CASSFNPSGPQHF. The complete variable domain, with remaining parts taken from reference TRBV28 and TRBJ1-5, reads DVKVTQSSRYLVKRTGEKVFLECVQDMDHENMFWYRQDPGLGLRLIYFSYDVKMKEKGDIPEGYSVSREKKERFSLILESASTNQTSMYLCASSFNPSGPQHFGDGTRLSIL.

The rearrangement uses TRBV19 and TRBJ2-2; perhaps TRBD2 as D (5 bases). The CDR3 length is 14 residues. Trimming removed 1 base at V and 5 bases at J, with 8 bases between. CDR1 and CDR2 from the germline V gene are LNHDA and SQIVND (reference sequence). The CDR3 DNA reads TGTGCCAGTAGTATAGGCCGGGAAACCGGGGAGCTGTTTTTT. It translates to CASSIGRETGELFF.

This clone showed up just once. This chain uses TRBV5-1 with TRBJ2-5, with 15 bases aligning to TRBD2. The CDR3 covers 16 residues. CDR1 and CDR2 (germline): SGHRS, YFSETQ. V gave up 3 bases and J gave up 4 bases; unmatched junction bases: 4. CDR3 DNA sequence: TGCGCCAGCAGCTCCGGACTAGCGGGGGGGCTAGAGACCCAGTACTTC. The encoded protein is CASSSGLAGGLETQYF.

The gene calls are TRBV19 and TRBJ2-1; D is possibly TRBD2 (6 bases). Germline V gene data show CDR1 as LNHDA and CDR2 as SQIVND (reference sequence). The V end was cut by 6 bases, the J end by 9 bases, with 9 bases between. The CDR3 spans 11 residues. CDR3 nucleotide sequence: TGTGCCAGTAGCAAGGGAGGTGAGCAGTTCTTC. Protein product: CASSKGGEQFF.

This clone was counted once. V gene TRBV27 combines with J gene TRBJ2-5; no clear D gene. The CDR3 has 15 residues. With 5 bases removed from V and 1 base from J, the gap between germline ends came to 14 bases. Germline V gene sequence: CDR1 MNHEY, CDR2 SMNVEV (reference sequence). CDR3 loop: CASSPRLARQETQYF. The CDR3 DNA reads TGTGCCAGCAGTCCTCGATTGGCGCGCCAAGAGACCCAGTACTTC.

The chain uses TRBV4-2 and TRBJ2-1; 13 nucleotides line up with TRBD2. The ends lost 1 base at V and 2 bases at J; junction bases unmatched: 2. The CDR3 extends over 17 amino acids. The germline gives CDR1 LGHNA, CDR2 YNFKEQ. CDR3 nucleotides: TGTGCCAGCAGCCAAGTACTAGCGGGGGGGCCCTACAATGAGCAGTTCTTC. It encodes CASSQVLAGGPYNEQFF.

This clone was recorded a few times. J is TRBJ2-6 and V is TRBV7-2; 10 nucleotides align to TRBD2. The trim removed 11 bases at V and 1 base at J, leaving 5 bases unmatched. From germline, CDR1 is SGHTA and CDR2 FQGNSA. The CDR3 spans 15 residues. The CDR3 protein is CAWASGGSGANVLTF. The CDR3 coding sequence is TGTGCCTGGGCTAGCGGGGGTTCTGGGGCCAACGTCCTGACTTTC.